This TCR beta chain was retrieved from a study of T cell responses to AZD1222 COVID-19 vaccine (dated by TCRdb to about 2021). General notes on the study: Because spike-specific TCR depth and breadth did not differ between the two schedules, AZD1222 recipients who got a second dose at roughly 4 weeks were pooled with those who got a second dose at roughly 12 weeks. TCR sequencing was performed for roughly 240 trial participants, of whom about 200 were given two doses of AZD1222 and some 26 were given two doses of MenACWY control vaccine. Trial participants were enrolled into age subgroups of 18-55, 56-69 and 70-plus years, which contained approximately 150, 28 and 58 TCR-sequenced participants, respectively. Study-wide conclusions, independent of this receptor: Participants were mostly white British, with more females than males. The authors suggested clonal diversity may have been underestimated. In the small 56-69-year group, the increase in depth fell short of significance, most likely because of low power. Vaccine-associated CD4 TCRs spanned the whole spike protein, with dominant responses in regions 160-218 and 743-854. Because no day 14 peak-response samples were available, repertoires were characterized only after the peak T cell response. A significant rise in spike-specific TCR breadth and depth was observed after two AZD1222 doses relative to day 0 and relative to MenACWY recipients. Conclusions about previously exposed vaccinees are limited, since just a handful of AZD1222 recipients were seropositive for SARS-CoV-2 at baseline. Nearly half of unique spike-specific TCRs reportedly recognized epitopes outside regions mutated in the B.1.351 and B.1.1.7 variants.

V loses 8 bases of germline sequence and J loses 3 bases, and the interval between the two ends is 11 bases. CDR1 and CDR2, per the germline V gene, are SGHTA and FQGTGA. The CDR3 covers 13 residues, taking in both the cysteine and the phenylalanine. Just CDR3 DNA is preserved here, 39 bases in frame from base 1. Read against the paper, the sample's time point label means: baseline before first vaccination. Vaccinee samples were obtained from the UK trials COV001 and COV002, which included a single-blind randomized controlled phase 2/3 trial of AZD1222 (ChAdOx1 nCoV-19) in healthy adults. For TCRbeta chain sequencing, PBMC samples were collected from trial participants at day 0 and at day 28 after the second dose. Concerning this clone: Its antigen is still unknown. The record has no base qualities; no much larger clone is one base away.

The CDR3 regions of human TCRbeta chains were analyzed by immunosequencing. The study's processing was this. TCRs in the repertoires were compared against a reference library of SARS-CoV-2-specific TCRs that had been generated with the MIRA antigen-specificity platform. Breadth was defined as the fraction of unique TCRs that were SARS-CoV-2-associated, and depth was defined as the fraction of total T cells that were SARS-CoV-2-associated. Each spike-specific TCR was assigned to its reactive spike region and to a CD4 or CD8 class using the MIRA data. Log10-transformed breadth and depth values were compared by one-way ANOVA with Sidak's multiple comparisons tests. Entries here come from immuneACCESS through TCRdb and include only in-frame sequences with V and J called. Some clones fail to appear in such tables; in the studies checked, an unresolved V gene covers under half of the shortfall, and the cause of the remainder is unknown. V and J calls and clone size are those listed in that table; D and trimming were worked out from the DNA. This sample comprises some 92,000 clones, about 89% of them detected only once. 6.5% to 8.5% of the sample is in the top ten clones.

This sample comprised peripheral blood, obtained on day 0 of AZD1222 vaccination. The chain employs TRBV7-3 and TRBJ1-5; a weak D assignment points to TRBD1 (5 bases agree). The receptor's source is an adult in good health. The sequenced DNA: TGTGCCAGCTCGGGAGGGGCCAATCAGCCCCAGCATTTT. Its coded protein is CASSGGANQPQHF. Supplemented by the reference TRBV7-3 and TRBJ1-5 proteins around the CDR3, the complete variable domain is GAGVSQTPSNKVTEKGKYVELRCDPISGHTALYWYRQSLGQGPEFLIYFQGTGAADDSGLPNDRFFAVRPEGSVSTLKIQRTERGDSAVYLCASSGGANQPQHFGDGTRLSIL.